The 21 T cell receptor beta chains listed next were all sequenced from one sample in a study of blood T cell repertoires in COVID-19. TCRdb keeps only in-frame clones here, not all; method: immunoSEQ multiplex PCR. Seen here are under 70,000 clones, approximately 90% observed once, and the top ten hold 5.5% to 7.5%. Sequenced: peripheral blood. These receptor sequences come from a woman aged 55-75 years with active or convalescent COVID-19.

The chain links TRBV7-2 to TRBJ2-3; 8 nucleotides line up with TRBD1. Germline CDR1 reads SGHTA; CDR2 reads FQGNSA. The CDR3 length is 16 residues. Losses at the gene ends were 4 bases for V and 5 bases for J; bases not matched to a gene: 11. CDR3 sequence: CASSSKSGGARDTQYF. In DNA, the CDR3 is TGTGCCAGCAGCTCCAAGTCAGGGGGCGCGAGAGATACGCAGTATTTT.

This chain links TRBV30 with TRBJ1-5; D is possibly TRBD1 (5 bases). V was cut by 2 bases and J by 6 bases, with 20 bases left in between. The germline V gene has CDR1 GTSNPN and CDR2 SVGIG (reference sequence). The CDR3 spans 16 residues. The CDR3 here is CAWSRSGRGDRQPQHF. The DNA for the CDR3 is TGTGCCTGGAGTAGGTCCGGCCGGGGGGATCGTCAGCCCCAGCATTTT.

The J gene is TRBJ2-1, the V gene TRBV27, with D possibly TRBD2 on 7 matching bases. CDR3 length equals 16 residues. V lost 2 bases and J 4 bases, leaving 15 bases between the germline ends. Germline V CDR1 and CDR2: MNHEY, SMNVEV (reference sequence). The CDR3 DNA reads as TGTGCCAGCAGTTTAGGGGGCGGGAGACTTTACAATGAGCAGTTCTTC. This codes for CASSLGGGRLYNEQFF.

The chain uses TRBV28 and TRBJ2-1; D may be TRBD1 (5 bases). The CDR3 is 13 residues long. The V gene lost 6 bases and the J gene lost 6 bases, with 12 bases spanning the gap. Germline CDR1 MDHEN, CDR2 SYDVKM. The CDR3 DNA reads TGTGCCAGCAGGTTCGACAGCCTCAATGAGCAGTTCTTC. This translates into CASRFDSLNEQFF.

The V and J genes are TRBV30 and TRBJ2-6; tentative D call: TRBD1 (5 bases). Germline-derived CDR1 and CDR2 are GTSNPN and SVGIG (reference sequence). The V end was cut by 0 bases, the J end by 2 bases, with 8 bases between. This CDR3 comprises 15 residues. Written as DNA, the CDR3 is TGTGCCTGGAGTGTAGGGGCCGCTGGGGCCAACGTCCTGACTTTC. Translation: CAWSVGAAGANVLTF. Using reference TRBV30 and TRBJ2-6 for the parts outside the CDR3, the full variable domain is SQTIHQWPATLVQPVGSPLSLECTVEGTSNPNLYWYRQAAGRGLQLLFYSVGIGQISSEVPQNLSASRPQDRQFILSSKKLLLSDSGFYLCAWSVGAAGANVLTFGAGSRLTVL.

This clone was observed a single time. The V call is TRBV11-2, the J call TRBJ1-5; D uncertain. This CDR3 has 13 amino acids. V lost 0 bases and J lost 7, with 7 bases in between. The V gene's germline CDR1 is SGHAT and CDR2 FQNNGV. Written as DNA, the CDR3 is TGTGCCAGCAGCTTAGATCGCGCGCAGCCCCAGCATTTT. This encodes CASSLDRAQPQHF.

V is TRBV18 and J is TRBJ2-4; 10 nucleotides line up with TRBD1. After removal of 6 bases from V and 5 bases from J, the junction contained 13 bases not matched to a gene. CDR1 and CDR2 from the germline V gene are KGHSH and LQKENI. The CDR3 extends over 17 amino acids. CDR3 amino acids: CASSSKGQGLGENIQYF. The CDR3 coding sequence is TGTGCCAGCTCGTCCAAGGGACAGGGGCTAGGGGAAAACATTCAGTACTTC.

The V call is TRBV11-2, the J call TRBJ2-1, with TRBD2 identical over 11 bases. Germline V CDR1 and CDR2: SGHAT, FQNNGV. This CDR3 has 16 amino acids. V shed 8 bases, J shed 6 bases, and the junction held 12 bases outside the gene matches. The CDR3 DNA reads TGTGCCAGCCGCCGCCGGGCGGGACTAGCGGCCAATGAGCAGTTCTTC. The encoded protein is CASRRRAGLAANEQFF.

V and J are TRBV6-6 and TRBJ1-6; the D gene is possibly TRBD1 (5 bases). V lost 5 bases, J lost 5 bases, and 13 bases lay in between. CDR1 is MNHNY, CDR2 SVGAGI, per germline (reference sequence). The CDR3 length is 15 residues. The CDR3 reads CASSGGGENNSPLHF. The DNA of the CDR3 is TGTGCCAGCAGTGGGGGAGGGGAGAATAATTCACCCCTCCACTTT.

The V call is TRBV5-6, the J call TRBJ1-5, with D hard to call. Trimming shortened V by 0 bases and J by 14 bases, and 12 bases separated the two germline ends. CDR1 SGHDT and CDR2 YYEEEE come from the germline V gene. The CDR3 sequence is 12 residues long. The CDR3 bases are TGTGCCAGCAGCTTGGGTGGGGAGTTGAAGCATTTT. This sequence encodes CASSLGGELKHF.

The chain links TRBV28 to TRBJ1-1; D ambiguous. V lost 6 bases and J 10 bases, leaving 12 bases between the germline ends. Germline V gene sequence: CDR1 MDHEN, CDR2 SYDVKM. The length of the CDR3 is 11 residues. The CDR3 loop reads CASRVREGAFF. In DNA form, the CDR3 reads TGTGCCAGCAGGGTTCGAGAGGGAGCTTTCTTT.

V is TRBV28 and J is TRBJ1-5, with D possibly being TRBD1 (6 bases). The CDR3 is 15 amino acids. Trimming took 3 bases from V and 2 from J, leaving 11 bases between them. Looked up from germline, CDR1 is MDHEN and CDR2 is SYDVKM. The CDR3 here is CASSFFSGGNQPQHF. The CDR3 nucleotides are TGTGCCAGCAGTTTCTTCTCAGGGGGCAATCAGCCCCAGCATTTT.

The chain links TRBV6-5 to TRBJ2-7, with 8 positions matching TRBD1. The CDR3 contains 14 residues. Germline V gives CDR1 MNHEY, CDR2 SVGAGI. Trimming cost V 6 bases and J 6 bases; bases outside gene matches: 10. For the CDR3, the DNA is TGTGCCAGCAGGAGGACAGGGATCAATCGCGAGCAGTACTTC. It encodes CASRRTGINREQYF.

This chain links TRBV7-8 with TRBJ2-7, with 10 bases lining up with TRBD2. The V segment lost 5 bases and the J segment 2 bases; nucleotides outside the gene matches: 3. The CDR3 loop spans 14 amino acids. Germline V gene lookup returns CDR1 SGHVS and CDR2 FQNEAQ. The CDR3 is CASSKGLATYEQYF. The CDR3 DNA sequence: TGTGCCAGCAGCAAGGGACTAGCGACCTACGAGCAGTACTTC.

The chain uses TRBV4-1 and TRBJ2-6; D not resolved. Germline-derived CDR1 and CDR2 are MGHRA and YSYEKL. This CDR3 spans 16 amino acids. Trimming left V 1 base short and J 2 bases short, with 9 bases between. The CDR3: CASSQGVLAGANVLTF. Here the CDR3 DNA reads TGCGCCAGCAGCCAAGGGGTTCTAGCTGGGGCCAACGTCCTGACTTTC.

The chain joins TRBV6-6 to TRBJ1-6, with 9 bases fitting TRBD1. CDR3 size: 12 residues. The V gene's germline CDR1 is MNHNY and CDR2 SVGAGI (reference sequence). Losses at the gene ends were 10 bases for V and 9 bases for J; bases not matched to a gene: 4. The CDR3: CAKGQGSSPLHF. The DNA for the CDR3 is TGTGCCAAGGGACAGGGAAGTTCACCCCTCCACTTT.

The genes are TRBV6-5 and TRBJ1-2, with 10 bases lining up with TRBD1. Germline CDR1 and CDR2: MNHEY and SVGAGI. V trimming: 6 bases; J trimming: 7 bases; junction bases outside the gene matches: 5. This CDR3 is built from 13 residues. The DNA for the CDR3 is TGTGCCAGCAGCCGACAGGGGGCGCGTGGCTACACCTTC. Translating it yields CASSRQGARGYTF.

The chain links TRBV7-6 to TRBJ1-5; D may be TRBD1 (5 bases). V was pared by 1 base and J by 0 bases, with 10 bases between. This CDR3 spans 16 amino acids. Germline values: CDR1 SGHVS, CDR2 FNYEAQ. CDR3 nucleotides: TGTGCCAGCAGCTTAGGGGGGGGTTATAGCAATCAGCCCCAGCATTTT. Translated, it gives CASSLGGGYSNQPQHF.

The chain recombines TRBV3-1 (or the pseudogene TRBV3-2) with TRBJ1-6; 10 nucleotides line up with TRBD1. CDR3 size: 14 residues. Unmatched junction bases numbered 4, after V lost 5 bases and J lost 9 bases. Germline-derived CDR1 and CDR2 are LGHDT and YNNKEL (reference sequence). In DNA form, the CDR3 reads TGTGCCAGCAGCGGGGACAGGGGAACTTCACCCCTCCACTTT. Translation gives CASSGDRGTSPLHF.

This chain uses TRBV9 with TRBJ2-1; 11 bases fit TRBD2. CDR1 and CDR2 from the germline V gene are SGDLS and YYNGEE. The V and J ends lost 4 bases and 3 bases, in that order; junction bases with no gene match: 15. The CDR3 sequence is 19 residues long. Written as DNA, the CDR3 is TGTGCCAGCAGCCTCGACATGGATAGCGGGAGGGCCAACTACAATGAGCAGTTCTTC. As protein: CASSLDMDSGRANYNEQFF.

The V and J genes are TRBV4-1 and TRBJ2-1; D is ambiguous. This CDR3 has 13 residues. Per the germline V gene, CDR1 is MGHRA and CDR2 is YSYEKL. V lost 0 bases and J 5 bases, leaving 5 bases between the germline ends. CDR3 nucleotides: TGCGCCAGCAGCCAAGACGACAACAATGAGCAGTTCTTC. It is translated as CASSQDDNNEQFF.